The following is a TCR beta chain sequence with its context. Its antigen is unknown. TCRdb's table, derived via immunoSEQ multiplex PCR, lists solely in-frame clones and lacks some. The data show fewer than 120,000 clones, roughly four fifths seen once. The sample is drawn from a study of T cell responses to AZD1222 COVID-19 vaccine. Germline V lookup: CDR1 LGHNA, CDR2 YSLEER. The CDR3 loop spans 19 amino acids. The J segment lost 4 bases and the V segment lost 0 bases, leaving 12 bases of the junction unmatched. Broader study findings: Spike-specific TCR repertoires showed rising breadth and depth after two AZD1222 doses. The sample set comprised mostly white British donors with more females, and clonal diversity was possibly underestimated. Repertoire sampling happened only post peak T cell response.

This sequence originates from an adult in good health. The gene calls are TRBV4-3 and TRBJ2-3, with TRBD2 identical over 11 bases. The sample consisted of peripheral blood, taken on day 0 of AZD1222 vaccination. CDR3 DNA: TGCGCCAGCAGCCAAGATCAAGTACTAGCGGGGGTGGTCGCAGATACGCAGTATTTT. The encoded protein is CASSQDQVLAGVVADTQYF.